Shown below are 26 T cell receptor beta chains from a single sample sequenced in a study of T cells in Graves' hyperthyroidism and ophthalmopathy. Amplification targeted TCR beta CDR3 regions from RNA transcripts. First-round RT-PCR with HTBI primers amplified the TCR CDR3 region. Each CDR3 protein gets one entry after TCRdb re-called the multiplex PCR reads with MiXCR. The repertoire holds 550,000 to 600,000 distinct CDR3 sequences, with around 46% as singletons. Sequencing was done on a sample of peripheral blood or thyroid tissue (not recorded which). All receptors derive from an adult woman with Graves' disease, either hyperthyroidism or ophthalmopathy (not recorded which).

A note on this clonotype: A much larger clonotype is one base distant, so this may be a read error. The genes are TRBV7-3 and TRBJ2-5; D is possibly TRBD2 (5 bases). Per germline, CDR1 SGHTA and CDR2 FQGTGA. The CDR3 contains 13 residues. CDR3 loop: CASSGDPQETQYF. The DNA for the CDR3 is TGCGCCAGCAGCGGCGACCCCCAAGAGACCCAGTACTTC.

The rearrangement joins TRBV12-3 or TRBV12-4 to TRBJ2-7; D is perhaps TRBD1 (7 bases). The V gene lost 3 bases and the J gene lost 6 bases, with 15 bases spanning the gap. This CDR3 is 14 amino acids long. For the CDR3, the DNA is TGTGCCAGCAGTTTCCTCGGCAGGGGGGTCGAGCAGTACTTC. Translated: CASSFLGRGVEQYF.

This clonotype was observed a handful of times. The rearrangement links TRBV10-3 to TRBJ1-6; D is perhaps TRBD1 (5 bases). The CDR3 covers 13 residues. The germline gives CDR1 ENHRY, CDR2 SYGVKD. The V and J ends lost 10 bases and 9 bases respectively, with 16 bases between them. CDR3 loop: CASRADSGSPLHF. The DNA of the CDR3 is TGTGCCAGCAGGGCTGACAGTGGTTCACCCCTCCACTTT.

This clonotype was seen ten or more times. The chain recombines TRBV20-1 with TRBJ2-7, with 8 bases fitting TRBD2. J gave up 7 bases and V 0 bases, and 8 bases lay outside the gene matches. CDR1 DFQATT and CDR2 SNEGSKA come from the germline V gene (reference sequence). There are 14 residues in the CDR3. Here the CDR3 reads CSARDRGGRPEQYF. CDR3 DNA: TGCAGTGCTAGAGATCGGGGCGGGAGGCCTGAGCAGTACTTC.

The chain joins TRBV10-3 to TRBJ2-5, with TRBD2 matching over 8 bases. Germline V gene lookup returns CDR1 ENHRY and CDR2 SYGVKD. This CDR3 comprises 14 residues. CDR3 sequence: CARVPSGRRETQYF. The CDR3 region has the DNA TGTGCTAGAGTTCCGAGCGGGAGAAGGGAGACCCAGTACTTC.

The gene calls are TRBV14 and TRBJ2-5; 8 bases align to TRBD1. After removal of 6 bases from V and 9 bases from J, the junction contained 12 bases not matched to a gene. The CDR3 loop spans 14 amino acids. The germline V gene encodes CDR1 SGHDN and CDR2 FVKESK. CDR3 in DNA: TGTGCCAGCAGACCCGGACAGGGCCATCAGCCCCAGTACTTC. Protein sequence: CASRPGQGHQPQYF.

Ten or more counts support this clonotype. The V gene is TRBV7-3, the J gene TRBJ2-3; 7 bases agree with TRBD2. The CDR3 is 14 amino acids. The V gene end was trimmed by 5 bases and the J gene end by 5 bases; junction bases not matched to a gene: 7. Germline lookup yields CDR1 SGHTA and CDR2 FQGTGA. The chain's CDR3 is CASSPGLGIDTQYF. The CDR3 nucleotides are TGTGCCAGCAGCCCTGGACTAGGAATAGATACGCAGTATTTT.

This clonotype was seen many times. This sequence joins TRBV6-6 and TRBJ1-5, with D uncertain. V lost 2 bases to trimming and J lost 2 bases, with 7 bases between them. Germline values: CDR1 MNHNY, CDR2 SVGAGI (reference sequence). The CDR3 spans 14 residues. The CDR3 here is CASSYALGNQPQHF. CDR3 DNA: TGTGCCAGCAGTTACGCCCTGGGCAATCAGCCCCAGCATTTT.

In its sample, this clonotype was seen many times. The CDR3 sequence: CASSLGRGPAEAFF. In DNA, the CDR3 is TGTGCCAGCAGCCTGGGACGTGGCCCGGCTGAAGCTTTCTTT. The V and J genes are TRBV7-2 and TRBJ1-1, with D perhaps TRBD1 (5 bases). This CDR3 region has 14 residues. The germline V gene has CDR1 SGHTA and CDR2 FQGNSA. V gave up 5 bases and J gave up 6 bases, with 16 bases separating them.

The chain carries TRBV20-1 and TRBJ1-5; tentative D call: TRBD1 (5 bases). Germline CDR1 and CDR2: DFQATT and SNEGSKA (reference sequence). V shed 4 bases and J shed 7 bases, with 17 bases lying between them. The CDR3 runs 14 residues. The CDR3 nucleotides are TGCAGTGCTACCCCGACAGTGTCGAGGCAGCCCCAGCATTTT. Translation: CSATPTVSRQPQHF.

The chain combines TRBV2 with TRBJ2-6; 10 bases map to TRBD1. This CDR3 contains 19 residues. Germline V gene sequence: CDR1 SNHLY, CDR2 FYNNEI. Trimming removed 2 bases from V and 0 bases from J; junction bases left unmatched: 7. The CDR3 DNA reads TGTGCCAGCAGTGAAACGGGAGACAGGGGGCACTCTGGGGCCAACGTCCTGACTTTC. This encodes CASSETGDRGHSGANVLTF.

V is TRBV4-1 and J is TRBJ2-6, with D unclear. The CDR3 is made up of 18 amino acids. V was trimmed by 5 bases and J by 1 base, leaving 18 bases between them. Germline lookup yields CDR1 MGHRA and CDR2 YSYEKL. CDR3 DNA: TGCGCCAGCAGCGTCCGGGCCCTCAGAGGATCTGGGGCCAACGTCCTGACTTTC. This gives the protein CASSVRALRGSGANVLTF.

This clonotype has at least ten counts. This chain uses TRBV6-6 with TRBJ1-5, with 9 bases identical to TRBD1. The CDR3 extends over 14 amino acids. Trimming cost V 6 bases and J 6 bases; bases outside gene matches: 6. Germline V lookup: CDR1 MNHNY, CDR2 SVGAGI (reference sequence). CDR3 sequence (DNA): TGTGCCAGCAGCAACGGACAGGGGTCTCAGCCCCAGCATTTT. It is translated as CASSNGQGSQPQHF.

On this clonotype: The junction shows a germline mismatch at one end, possibly a read error. This sequence joins TRBV20-1 and TRBJ2-6; D perhaps matches TRBD1 (6 bases). Germline V gene data show CDR1 as DFQATT and CDR2 as SNEGSKA (reference sequence). The CDR3 runs to 13 residues. CDR3 loop: CSARRGGRNTEAF. The CDR3 nucleotides read TGCAGTGCACGCCGAGGGGGTCGGAACACTGAAGCTTTC.

This sequence joins TRBV9 and TRBJ2-3; D gene ambiguous. V dropped 0 bases and J dropped 5 bases, with 4 bases sitting between them. The CDR3 extends over 12 amino acids. Germline lookup yields CDR1 SGDLS and CDR2 YYNGEE. The CDR3 bases are TGTGCCAGCAGCGTAGGGAAAGATACGCAGTATTTT. Translating it yields CASSVGKDTQYF.

The rearrangement uses TRBV10-3 and TRBJ2-5; 9 bases fit TRBD1. Germline CDR1 ENHRY, CDR2 SYGVKD. J was trimmed by 5 bases and V by 10 bases; bases with no gene match: 14. This CDR3 has 15 residues. CDR3 in amino acids: CATPAGDRDPETQYF. Here the CDR3 DNA reads TGTGCCACCCCGGCCGGGGACAGGGATCCCGAGACCCAGTACTTC.

This clonotype was seen at least ten times. The chain combines TRBV10-2 with TRBJ1-2; D is ambiguous. This CDR3 is built from 12 residues. The germline V gene encodes CDR1 WSHSY and CDR2 SAAADI. V was shortened by 3 bases and J by 1 base, with 3 bases between the two germline ends. CDR3 sequence (DNA): TGCGCCAGCAGTGACTATAACTATGGCTACACCTTC. This sequence encodes CASSDYNYGYTF.

This clonotype was seen many times. The CDR3 sequence is CASSNDREGYNYGYTF. The CDR3 DNA is TGTGCCAGCAGCAACGACAGGGAGGGATACAACTATGGCTACACCTTC. The V gene is TRBV7-8, the J gene TRBJ1-2; 7 bases line up with TRBD1. The CDR3 has 16 residues. Germline CDR1 and CDR2: SGHVS and FQNEAQ. V lost 5 bases and J lost 2; bases outside the gene matches: 11.

The chain links TRBV11-1 to TRBJ1-6, with a tentative D call TRBD1 (5 bases). Germline values: CDR1 SGHAT, CDR2 FQDESV (reference sequence). V gave up 5 bases and J gave up 8 bases, with 19 bases separating them. The CDR3 covers 16 residues. The CDR3 is CASSLGTAPRDSPLHF. For the CDR3, the DNA is TGTGCCAGCAGCCTAGGGACGGCCCCTAGGGATTCACCCCTCCACTTT.

The V gene is TRBV12-3 or TRBV12-4, the J gene TRBJ1-2, with D maybe TRBD1 (5 bases). V lost 8 bases to trimming and J lost 4 bases, with 20 bases between them. This CDR3 is 15 amino acids long. CDR3 sequence: CASGPLGARTYGYTF. The DNA of the CDR3 is TGTGCCAGCGGGCCCCTAGGGGCTAGGACCTATGGCTACACCTTC.

This clonotype was picked up many times. The chain uses TRBV20-1 and TRBJ2-7, with 7 bases matching TRBD1. This CDR3 is 12 amino acids long. V gave up 2 bases and J gave up 9 bases; unmatched junction bases: 7. CDR1 and CDR2 from the germline V gene are DFQATT and SNEGSKA (reference sequence). The CDR3, as DNA: TGCAGTGCTAGACAGGGGGTGGTTGGGCAGTACTTC. Encoded protein: CSARQGVVGQYF.

The chain uses TRBV5-1 and TRBJ2-2, with 7 bases fitting TRBD1. The trim removed 4 bases at V and 7 bases at J, leaving 4 bases unmatched. In germline, CDR1 is SGHRS, CDR2 YFSETQ. This CDR3 has 13 amino acids. The CDR3 reads CASSRQGDGELFF. CDR3 DNA: TGCGCCAGCAGCCGACAGGGTGACGGGGAGCTGTTTTTT.

The V and J genes are TRBV25-1 and TRBJ2-2; TRBD1 matches 10 bases. Germline V gene data show CDR1 as MGHDK and CDR2 as SYGVNS. V shed 6 bases, J shed 2 bases, and the junction held 6 bases outside the gene matches. The CDR3 is made up of 16 amino acids. Written as DNA, the CDR3 is TGTGCCAGCAGATCCGGGACAGGGGTCAACACCGGGGAGCTGTTTTTT. Translation gives CASRSGTGVNTGELFF. Supplemented by reference TRBV25-1 and TRBJ2-2, the full variable domain reads EADIYQTPRYLVIGTGKKITLECSQTMGHDKMYWYQQDPGMELHLIHYSYGVNSTEKGDLSSESTVSRIRTEHFPLTLESARPSHTSQYLCASRSGTGVNTGELFFGEGSRLTVL.

The V gene is TRBV5-1, the J gene TRBJ1-4; a weak D match, TRBD1 (6 bases). Germline values: CDR1 SGHRS, CDR2 YFSETQ. V was shortened by 6 bases and J by 1 base, with 10 bases between the two germline ends. CDR3 length: 14 residues. Here the CDR3 reads CASTMGQTNEKLFF. The CDR3 DNA sequence: TGCGCCAGCACCATGGGACAAACTAATGAAAAACTGTTTTTT.

V and J are TRBV25-1 and TRBJ1-6; D gene ambiguous. The V and J ends lost 5 bases and 8 bases respectively, with 16 bases between them. Germline V gene lookup returns CDR1 MGHDK and CDR2 SYGVNS. The CDR3 has 15 amino acids. The CDR3 sequence: CASSYSTGRHSPLHF. Written as DNA, the CDR3 is TGTGCCAGCAGTTACTCGACGGGCCGTCATTCACCCCTCCACTTT.

The chain has TRBV20-1 and TRBJ2-6, with D perhaps TRBD1 (6 bases). The CDR3 sequence is 16 residues long. The germline V gene encodes CDR1 DFQATT and CDR2 SNEGSKA (reference sequence). V was cut by 5 bases and J by 4 bases, with 18 bases left in between. The CDR3 DNA reads as TGCAGTGCTGACGTAAGCAGGGGATCCGGGGCCAACGTCCTGACTTTC. Amino acids: CSADVSRGSGANVLTF.